Listed here are 17 T cell receptor beta chains from one sample, sequenced in a study of regulatory T cells in long-lasting Graves disease. Time point reported: newly diagnosed GD, antithyroid drugs for less than 3 months. PBMCs were the source of the RNA used for TCR sequencing. Arm-PCR of CDR3 regions and iRepertoire HTBI primers were used to build TCR beta libraries. From the multiplex PCR reads, TCRdb called clonotypes with MiXCR, one entry per CDR3 protein. The sample lists over 350,000 distinct CDR3 sequences, approximately 16% occurring once. These same records also appear under a second study, on T cells in Graves' hyperthyroidism and ophthalmopathy.

The sample in question was peripheral blood mononuclear cells (PBMCs), obtained at new diagnosis, from a patient treated with antithyroid drugs. These receptors were collected from a woman in her forties with Graves disease.

This clonotype has at least ten counts. The V gene is TRBV2, the J gene TRBJ2-7, with TRBD2 matching over 10 bases. Germline CDR1 reads SNHLY; CDR2 reads FYNNEI. This CDR3 is 14 amino acids long. V was clipped by 5 bases and J by 3 bases; unmatched bases: 4. In nucleotides, the CDR3 is TGTGCCAGCAGTCCACTAGCGGGACTCTACGAGCAGTACTTC. It encodes CASSPLAGLYEQYF.

This clonotype was counted between two and nine times. J is TRBJ2-1 and V is TRBV3-1; 8 bases fit TRBD2. Germline trimming cut 8 bases from V and 4 bases from J; bases unmatched to any gene: 4. CDR1 is LGHDT, CDR2 YNNKEL, per germline (reference sequence). The CDR3 has 13 residues. The CDR3 sequence is CASGGLVYNEQFF. CDR3 DNA: TGTGCCAGCGGGGGACTAGTGTACAATGAGCAGTTCTTC.

This clonotype was detected many times. The chain employs TRBV7-2 and TRBJ2-3; 7 bases line up with TRBD2. Germline assignment: CDR1 SGHTA and CDR2 FQGNSA. This CDR3 contains 13 residues. The V gene end was trimmed by 8 bases and the J gene end by 4 bases; junction bases not matched to a gene: 6. CDR3 DNA: TGTGCCAGCTTCGGCGGGAGCGCAGATACGCAGTATTTT. Translated: CASFGGSADTQYF.

This rearrangement joins TRBV20-1 to TRBJ2-7; D might be TRBD1 (6 bases). The CDR3 runs 16 residues. Trimming removed 0 bases at V and 0 bases at J, with 15 bases between. In germline, CDR1 is DFQATT, CDR2 SNEGSKA (reference sequence). Here the CDR3 DNA reads TGCAGTGCTAGAGACCCGGCGACAGGCAGCTCCTACGAGCAGTACTTC. Translation gives CSARDPATGSSYEQYF.

This clonotype was counted at least ten times. The J gene is TRBJ1-1, the V gene TRBV11-1; no definite D call. CDR3 length equals 15 residues. V was clipped by 0 bases and J by 0 bases, with 8 bases between them. Germline V lookup: CDR1 SGHAT, CDR2 FQDESV (reference sequence). CDR3 in amino acids: CASSLAQTVNTEAFF. The CDR3 bases are TGTGCCAGCAGCTTAGCCCAAACAGTGAACACTGAAGCTTTCTTT.

This clonotype occurred many times. The chain combines TRBV20-1 with TRBJ2-1; 7 nucleotides agree with TRBD2. CDR3 length equals 17 residues. J gave up 7 bases and V 2 bases, and 17 bases lay outside the gene matches. Germline lookup yields CDR1 DFQATT and CDR2 SNEGSKA (reference sequence). CDR3 coding DNA: TGCAGTGCTAGACCACCCCGTTTTGCGGGAGTAGAGAATGAGCAGTTCTTC. Its translation: CSARPPRFAGVENEQFF.

This clonotype was counted at least ten times. This rearrangement joins TRBV27 to TRBJ2-2; 8 nucleotides match TRBD2. This CDR3 has 15 residues. Germline CDR1 reads MNHEY; CDR2 reads SMNVEV (reference sequence). Germline trimming cut 7 bases from V and 1 base from J; bases unmatched to any gene: 5. The CDR3 DNA follows: TGTGCCAGCACTTCGGGACTAGGGAACACCGGGGAGCTGTTTTTT. Protein: CASTSGLGNTGELFF.

The DNA of the CDR3 is TGTGCCAGCAGCCGCAGCGGGAGCTACACCGGGGAGCTGTTTTTT. Protein sequence: CASSRSGSYTGELFF. V gene TRBV14 combines with J gene TRBJ2-2; 8 nucleotides align to TRBD2. With 4 bases clipped from V and 3 bases from J, the junction kept 4 bases outside the gene matches. CDR3 size: 15 residues. Germline loops: CDR1 SGHDN, CDR2 FVKESK.

This clonotype was found many times. The chain recombines TRBV25-1 with TRBJ1-1, with 11 positions matching TRBD1. Germline V lookup: CDR1 MGHDK, CDR2 SYGVNS. With 6 bases clipped from V and 5 bases from J, the junction kept 5 bases outside the gene matches. CDR3 length: 14 amino acids. In DNA, the CDR3 is TGTGCCAGCAGAGAGGACAGGGGGCGAACTGAAGCTTTCTTT. This sequence encodes CASREDRGRTEAFF.

This clonotype came up many times. This chain uses TRBV2 with TRBJ1-5; 9 positions agree with TRBD1. Per the germline V gene, CDR1 is SNHLY and CDR2 is FYNNEI. The junction had 5 bases not matched to a gene; V was cut back by 2 bases and J by 12 bases. The CDR3 extends over 13 amino acids. CDR3 region: CASSEYRGQVQHF. CDR3 bases: TGTGCCAGCAGTGAATACAGGGGGCAGGTCCAGCATTTT.

V and J are TRBV29-1 and TRBJ2-7; 7 nucleotides match TRBD1. This CDR3 has 16 residues. The V segment lost 7 bases and the J segment 5 bases; nucleotides outside the gene matches: 20. CDR1 and CDR2 from the germline V gene are SQVTM and ANQGSEA. CDR3 bases: TGCAGCGCCTTGGGGGTAGGGACAGACCGATGGGACGAGCAGTACTTC. Its translation: CSALGVGTDRWDEQYF.

CDR3 coding DNA: TGTGCCAGCAAGGGGACAGGGGGGAAGATTGGGGTGACCCAGTACTTC. It encodes CASKGTGGKIGVTQYF. The rearrangement links TRBV2 to TRBJ2-5; 11 nucleotides line up with TRBD1. The CDR3 runs to 16 residues. V dropped 7 bases and J dropped 7; count of bases not matched to a gene: 14. Germline V lookup: CDR1 SNHLY, CDR2 FYNNEI.

The table lists this clonotype with many counts. The chain is built from TRBV15 and TRBJ2-1; maybe TRBD2 (6 bases). The CDR3 is made up of 15 amino acids. The germline gives CDR1 LNHNV, CDR2 YYDKDF (reference sequence). V was trimmed by 5 bases and J by 6 bases, leaving 17 bases between them. The CDR3, as DNA: TGTGCCACCAGCGGGGTCGGGATCGGGGGCAATGAGCAGTTCTTC. This sequence encodes CATSGVGIGGNEQFF.

J is TRBJ2-7 and V is TRBV4-1; 9 bases line up with TRBD1. The length of the CDR3 is 15 residues. CDR1 and CDR2 (germline): MGHRA, YSYEKL. The trim removed 4 bases at V and 1 base at J, leaving 5 bases unmatched. The CDR3 is CASSRDRGVSYEQYF. The DNA of the CDR3 is TGCGCCAGCAGCCGTGACAGGGGGGTATCCTACGAGCAGTACTTC.

This chain uses TRBV15 with TRBJ2-1, with 7 bases aligning to TRBD2. J gave up 2 bases and V 0 bases, and 13 bases lay outside the gene matches. CDR3 length: 19 amino acids. Germline V gene data show CDR1 as LNHNV and CDR2 as YYDKDF (reference sequence). The DNA of the CDR3 is TGTGCCACCAGCAGAGATGTCGGGCTAGCGGAAGAGGCCTACAATGAGCAGTTCTTC. It yields the protein CATSRDVGLAEEAYNEQFF.

This chain links TRBV4-3 with TRBJ1-5, with a tentative D call TRBD1 (6 bases). The CDR3 runs 15 residues. V was shortened by 1 base and J by 5 bases, with 12 bases between the two germline ends. CDR1 and CDR2 (germline): LGHNA, YSLEER. The CDR3 sequence: CASSQGLQGDQPQHF. CDR3 in DNA: TGCGCCAGCAGCCAAGGTTTACAGGGAGATCAGCCCCAGCATTTT.

This clonotype was counted at least ten times. The chain is built from TRBV9 and TRBJ1-2; possible D gene TRBD1, 6 bases. The CDR3 runs 15 residues. CDR1 is SGDLS, CDR2 YYNGEE, per germline. With 0 bases removed from V and 5 bases from J, the gap between germline ends came to 14 bases. The CDR3 DNA reads TGTGCCAGCAGCGTAGTTCCGGGGGCGAAGTATGGCTACACCTTC. Translation: CASSVVPGAKYGYTF. Filled out from reference TRBV9 and TRBJ1-2, the complete variable domain reads DSGVTQTPKHLITATGQRVTLRCSPRSGDLSVYWYQQSLDQGLQFLIQYYNGEERAKGNILERFSAQQFPDLHSELNLSSLELGDSALYFCASSVVPGAKYGYTFGSGTRLTVV.